The rows below give T cell receptor beta chains drawn from one sample of a study of blood T cell repertoires in COVID-19. Assay: immunoSEQ multiplex PCR; the TCRdb copy retains only in-frame clones and omits some. The profile shows a few hundred thousand clones, 80% to 90% of them singletons. The sequencing input was peripheral blood. The origin of the receptors is a human donor in a cohort sampled during active COVID-19. Both conserved end residues are part of each CDR3. The order of the fields is CDR3 protein, CDR3 DNA, V gene, D gene, J gene, clone size. D genes are given only for firm matches. Size values are once, few and many counts, or a class for expanded clones, and some rows have none.

cdr3_aa: CATSRRGGRTDTQYF
cdr3_nt: TGTGCCACCAGCAGAAGGGGAGGACGCACAGATACGCAGTATTTT
v_call: TRBV15
d_call: .
j_call: TRBJ2-3
clone_size: .

cdr3_aa: CASSHPLAPQETQYF
cdr3_nt: TGTGCCAGCAGCCATCCTCTAGCGCCGCAAGAGACCCAGTACTTC
v_call: TRBV14
d_call: .
j_call: TRBJ2-5
clone_size: .

cdr3_aa: CASSFAGAAGNTIYF
cdr3_nt: TGTGCCAGCAGCTTCGCAGGGGCCGCAGGAAACACCATATATTTT
v_call: TRBV7-9
d_call: .
j_call: TRBJ1-3
clone_size: .

cdr3_aa: CASSLGTGGNQPQHF
cdr3_nt: TGCGCCAGCAGTTTGGGGACAGGGGGCAATCAGCCCCAGCATTTT
v_call: TRBV5-1
d_call: TRBD1
j_call: TRBJ1-5
clone_size: .

cdr3_aa: CAWSVLGRGEQYF
cdr3_nt: TGTGCCTGGAGTGTACTAGGGAGAGGCGAGCAGTACTTC
v_call: TRBV30
d_call: .
j_call: TRBJ2-7
clone_size: .

cdr3_aa: CASSPSGLTYEQYF
cdr3_nt: TGTGCCAGCAGCCCCTCGGGACTTACCTACGAGCAGTACTTC
v_call: TRBV7-9
d_call: .
j_call: TRBJ2-7
clone_size: few

cdr3_aa: CATSDSGLAVGKQFF
cdr3_nt: TGTGCCACCAGTGATTCGGGACTAGCGGTCGGGAAGCAGTTCTTC
v_call: TRBV24-1
d_call: TRBD2
j_call: TRBJ2-1
clone_size: .

cdr3_aa: CASSLEGLFNEQFF
cdr3_nt: TGTGCCAGCAGCTTGGAGGGACTTTTCAATGAGCAGTTCTTC
v_call: TRBV5-4
d_call: .
j_call: TRBJ2-1
clone_size: .

cdr3_aa: CASSPVTVPQGEQYF
cdr3_nt: TGTGCCAGCAGCCCCGTCACAGTGCCCCAGGGGGAGCAGTACTTC
v_call: TRBV9
d_call: .
j_call: TRBJ2-7
clone_size: few

cdr3_aa: CASSELLIYEQYF
cdr3_nt: TGTGCCAGCAGTGAACTACTAATCTACGAGCAGTACTTC
v_call: TRBV2
d_call: .
j_call: TRBJ2-7
clone_size: .

cdr3_aa: CASSPPDSYNEQFF
cdr3_nt: TGTGCCAGCTCACCACCCGACAGCTACAATGAGCAGTTCTTC
v_call: TRBV18
d_call: .
j_call: TRBJ2-1
clone_size: .

cdr3_aa: CASSLQQGAKQFF
cdr3_nt: TGTGCCAGCAGCCTCCAACAGGGGGCTAAGCAGTTCTTC
v_call: TRBV7-7
d_call: TRBD1
j_call: TRBJ2-1
clone_size: .

cdr3_aa: CASSPWTSGRGETQYF
cdr3_nt: TGTGCCAGCAGCCCCTGGACTAGCGGGAGGGGAGAGACCCAGTACTTC
v_call: TRBV3-1/TRBV3-2
d_call: TRBD2
j_call: TRBJ2-5
clone_size: .

cdr3_aa: CASSFLRRGTEAFF
cdr3_nt: TGTGCCAGCAGCTTCTTACGACGAGGCACTGAAGCTTTCTTT
v_call: TRBV5-6
d_call: .
j_call: TRBJ1-1
clone_size: .

cdr3_aa: CASSLVGLKSPGELFF
cdr3_nt: TGTGCCAGCAGTTTAGTAGGACTGAAAAGCCCCGGGGAGCTGTTTTTT
v_call: TRBV27
d_call: .
j_call: TRBJ2-2
clone_size: .

cdr3_aa: CASRAGQAHSPLHF
cdr3_nt: TGCGCCAGCAGGGCGGGACAGGCGCATTCACCCCTCCACTTT
v_call: TRBV5-1
d_call: TRBD1
j_call: TRBJ1-6
clone_size: .

cdr3_aa: CSASTGNEQYF
cdr3_nt: TGCAGTGCTAGCACAGGGAACGAGCAGTACTTC
v_call: TRBV20-1
d_call: .
j_call: TRBJ2-7
clone_size: .

cdr3_aa: CASSQVGVGTDEQFF
cdr3_nt: TGCGCCAGCAGCCAAGTCGGGGTGGGAACCGATGAGCAGTTCTTC
v_call: TRBV4-1
d_call: .
j_call: TRBJ2-1
clone_size: .

cdr3_aa: CASSWKDRGPYGYTF
cdr3_nt: TGTGCCAGCAGCTGGAAGGACAGGGGGCCTTATGGCTACACCTTC
v_call: TRBV5-5
d_call: TRBD1
j_call: TRBJ1-2
clone_size: .

cdr3_aa: CATSRTGGHEQYF
cdr3_nt: TGTGCCACCAGCAGGACAGGGGGCCACGAGCAGTACTTC
v_call: TRBV15
d_call: TRBD1
j_call: TRBJ2-7
clone_size: .

cdr3_aa: CASSQWTGTNTIYF
cdr3_nt: TGTGCCAGCAGCCAATGGACAGGAACGAACACCATATATTTT
v_call: TRBV7-6
d_call: TRBD1
j_call: TRBJ1-3
clone_size: .

cdr3_aa: CASSFLGDRRYNEQFF
cdr3_nt: TGTGCCAGCAGTTTTTTGGGGGACAGGAGATACAATGAGCAGTTCTTC
v_call: TRBV27
d_call: TRBD1
j_call: TRBJ2-1
clone_size: .

cdr3_aa: CATSRGGREVETQYF
cdr3_nt: TGTGCCACCAGCAGAGGGGGCAGGGAGGTGGAGACCCAGTACTTC
v_call: TRBV15
d_call: .
j_call: TRBJ2-5
clone_size: .

cdr3_aa: CASSTRTENYGYTF
cdr3_nt: TGTGCCAGCAGCACACGGACAGAGAACTATGGCTACACCTTC
v_call: TRBV7-9
d_call: .
j_call: TRBJ1-2
clone_size: .

cdr3_aa: CASSQDIYYNSPLHF
cdr3_nt: TGCGCCAGCAGCCAAGATATATACTATAATTCACCCCTCCACTTT
v_call: TRBV4-1
d_call: .
j_call: TRBJ1-6
clone_size: .

cdr3_aa: CASSPRTGWPSTEAFF
cdr3_nt: TGTGCCAGCTCACCAAGGACAGGTTGGCCGAGCACTGAAGCTTTCTTT
v_call: TRBV18
d_call: TRBD1
j_call: TRBJ1-1
clone_size: once

cdr3_aa: CASSDKGAYGYTF
cdr3_nt: TGTGCCAGCAGTGATAAGGGGGCGTATGGCTACACCTTC
v_call: TRBV2
d_call: TRBD1
j_call: TRBJ1-2
clone_size: .

cdr3_aa: CASSQGQGVRVDTQYF
cdr3_nt: TGTGCCAGCAGCCAAGGACAGGGGGTGAGAGTAGATACGCAGTATTTT
v_call: TRBV28
d_call: TRBD1
j_call: TRBJ2-3
clone_size: .

cdr3_aa: CASSLDQRGWETQYF
cdr3_nt: TGTGCCAGCAGCTTAGATCAGAGGGGGTGGGAGACCCAGTACTTC
v_call: TRBV11-2
d_call: .
j_call: TRBJ2-5
clone_size: .

cdr3_aa: CASSQGLGNTIYF
cdr3_nt: TGTGCCAGTAGCCAGGGATTGGGAAACACCATATATTTT
v_call: TRBV19
d_call: .
j_call: TRBJ1-3
clone_size: .

cdr3_aa: CASSLTSDTDTQYF
cdr3_nt: TGTGCCAGCAGCCTTACTAGTGACACAGATACGCAGTATTTT
v_call: TRBV5-4
d_call: .
j_call: TRBJ2-3
clone_size: once

cdr3_aa: CASSLSIVRANIQYF
cdr3_nt: TGTGCCAGCAGCTTATCAATAGTACGAGCAAACATTCAGTACTTC
v_call: TRBV13
d_call: .
j_call: TRBJ2-4
clone_size: once

cdr3_aa: CASSQWGDGEKLFF
cdr3_nt: TGCGCCAGCAGCCAATGGGGGGACGGTGAAAAACTGTTTTTT
v_call: TRBV4-1
d_call: .
j_call: TRBJ1-4
clone_size: .

cdr3_aa: CASSKVAASSYEQYF
cdr3_nt: TGTGCCAGCTCCAAGGTTGCGGCCAGCTCCTACGAGCAGTACTTC
v_call: TRBV5-4
d_call: .
j_call: TRBJ2-7
clone_size: .

cdr3_aa: CASSESVGFNYGYTF
cdr3_nt: TGCGCCAGCAGTGAGTCGGTCGGTTTTAACTATGGCTACACCTTC
v_call: TRBV10-2
d_call: .
j_call: TRBJ1-2
clone_size: once

cdr3_aa: CASSLSYEQYF
cdr3_nt: TGTGCCAGCTCCCTCTCCTACGAGCAGTACTTC
v_call: TRBV18
d_call: .
j_call: TRBJ2-7
clone_size: .

cdr3_aa: CASSQDLGRETQYF
cdr3_nt: TGTGCCAGCAGCCAAGATCTGGGGAGGGAGACCCAGTACTTC
v_call: TRBV3-1/TRBV3-2
d_call: .
j_call: TRBJ2-5
clone_size: .

cdr3_aa: CASSLRRDRSYNSPLHF
cdr3_nt: TGTGCCAGCAGTTTAAGGCGGGACAGAAGCTATAATTCACCCCTCCACTTT
v_call: TRBV27
d_call: TRBD1
j_call: TRBJ1-6
clone_size: few

cdr3_aa: CASSMAQSAGGTEAFF
cdr3_nt: TGTGCCAGTAGTATGGCCCAATCGGCAGGGGGGACTGAAGCTTTCTTT
v_call: TRBV19
d_call: TRBD1
j_call: TRBJ1-1
clone_size: .

cdr3_aa: CASSQIGRAETQYF
cdr3_nt: TGTGCCAGCAGCCAAATCGGTCGAGCAGAGACCCAGTACTTC
v_call: TRBV16
d_call: .
j_call: TRBJ2-5
clone_size: .

cdr3_aa: CASSTPAGAWEQPQHF
cdr3_nt: TGTGCCAGTAGTACCCCTGCGGGGGCCTGGGAACAGCCCCAGCATTTT
v_call: TRBV19
d_call: .
j_call: TRBJ1-5
clone_size: many

cdr3_aa: CASRGSPGTVYNEQFF
cdr3_nt: TGTGCCAGCAGAGGAAGTCCCGGGACAGTATACAATGAGCAGTTCTTC
v_call: TRBV2
d_call: TRBD1
j_call: TRBJ2-1
clone_size: .